These 24 T cell receptor beta chains originate from one sample sequenced in a study of Graves' ophthalmopathy and Graves' hyperthyroidism. Amplification of TCR beta CDR3 regions used RNA transcripts. Investigators did first-round RT-PCR with HTBI primers, then second-round multiplex PCR. TCRdb called the multiplex PCR reads again in MiXCR, with one record for every CDR3 protein. The sample records hundreds of thousands of distinct CDR3 sequences, about 41% being singletons. Specimen: peripheral blood. All receptors come from an adult man with Graves' ophthalmopathy.

The chain carries TRBV7-9 and TRBJ2-5; 7 nucleotides agree with TRBD1. The junction had 7 bases not matched to a gene; V was cut back by 7 bases and J by 5 bases. CDR3 length equals 13 residues. The germline V gene encodes CDR1 SEHNR and CDR2 FQNEAQ (reference sequence). In DNA form, the CDR3 reads TGTGCCAGCACCAGGGGGAGAGCGGAGACCCAGTACTTC. Translating it yields CASTRGRAETQYF.

There are many counts of this clonotype. The chain combines TRBV6-6 with TRBJ1-2; TRBD1 matches at 7 bases. CDR1 is MNHNY, CDR2 SVGAGI, per germline (reference sequence). J gave up 6 bases and V 6 bases, and 7 bases lay outside the gene matches. The CDR3 contains 13 residues. The CDR3 here is CASRTTGYDGYTF. The DNA of the CDR3 is TGTGCCAGCAGAACGACAGGGTATGATGGCTACACCTTC.

This clonotype appeared a few times. This sequence joins TRBV6-1 and TRBJ1-2; the D is unclear. V was pared by 3 bases and J by 6 bases, with 20 bases between. The CDR3 runs to 16 residues. Germline V gene sequence: CDR1 MNHNS, CDR2 SASEGT. CDR3 in amino acids: CASSDLSLPNSDGYTF. For the CDR3, the DNA is TGTGCCAGCAGTGATTTAAGCCTCCCTAACTCGGATGGCTACACCTTC.

The gene calls are TRBV25-1 and TRBJ1-5, with 10 bases identical to TRBD1. CDR3 size: 14 residues. V shed 8 bases, J shed 6 bases, and the junction held 7 bases outside the gene matches. Germline-derived CDR1 and CDR2 are MGHDK and SYGVNS. DNA of the CDR3: TGTGCCAGCGCCGGGACAGGGGAGGTTCAGCCCCAGCATTTT. It translates to CASAGTGEVQPQHF.

The chain uses TRBV9 and TRBJ2-5; TRBD2 aligns across 8 bases. The V segment lost 3 bases and the J segment 5 bases; nucleotides outside the gene matches: 12. CDR1 SGDLS and CDR2 YYNGEE come from the germline V gene. The CDR3 is 16 residues long. The CDR3 coding sequence is TGTGCCAGCAGCGAGGGACCCGGGAGGGCCGGGGAGACCCAGTACTTC. Amino acids: CASSEGPGRAGETQYF.

The genes are TRBV10-3 and TRBJ2-3; 9 bases agree with TRBD2. The CDR3 is 15 residues long. V lost 8 bases, J lost 6 bases, and 12 bases stayed unmatched. CDR1 and CDR2 from the germline V gene are ENHRY and SYGVKD. CDR3 sequence (DNA): TGTGCCATCGGGCTAGCGGGGAGGCCGGTGGATACGCAGTATTTT. The encoded protein is CAIGLAGRPVDTQYF.

The sample holds a few counts of this clonotype. V is TRBV20-1 and J is TRBJ1-6, with D uncertain. CDR1 and CDR2 (germline): DFQATT, SNEGSKA (reference sequence). V lost 3 bases, J lost 6 bases, and 18 bases lay in between. The CDR3 covers 16 residues. In DNA form, the CDR3 reads TGCAGTGCTAGTACGGCAAGCCCCTTCGGTAATTCACCCCTCCACTTT. Translating gives CSASTASPFGNSPLHF.

This clonotype appeared many times. The rearrangement joins TRBV29-1 to TRBJ1-1; D is unresolved. The CDR3 runs 13 residues. Germline CDR1 is SQVTM and CDR2 is ANQGSEA. V was cut by 2 bases and J by 1 base, with 8 bases left in between. The CDR3 loop is CSVEREQNTEAFF. CDR3 nucleotide sequence: TGCAGCGTTGAAAGGGAACAGAACACTGAAGCTTTCTTT.

In its sample, this clonotype was seen many times. This chain uses TRBV6-1 with TRBJ1-2; D possibly corresponds to TRBD1 (5 bases). From germline, CDR1 is MNHNS and CDR2 SASEGT. Deletions cut 7 bases from V and 2 bases from J, with 14 bases between. This CDR3 contains 14 residues. CDR3: CASMIRRDNYGYTF. The CDR3 nucleotides are TGTGCCAGCATGATAAGACGGGACAACTATGGCTACACCTTC.

The sample holds one count of this clonotype. The junction and the germline gene differ at one end; a read error may be behind it. The chain couples TRBV4-2 to TRBJ2-2, with D uncertain. Germline V gives CDR1 LGHNA, CDR2 YNFKEQ. The CDR3 loop spans 13 amino acids. The CDR3 bases are TGTGCCAGCAGCCAATACAACATCGGGGAGCTGTTTTTT. This codes for CASSQYNIGELFF.

There are a few counts of this clonotype. The gene calls are TRBV13 and TRBJ2-7; D is unclear. Germline-derived CDR1 and CDR2 are PRHDT and FYEKMQ (reference sequence). Trimming stripped 0 bases from V and 5 bases from J, with 5 bases between. The CDR3 runs to 12 residues. In DNA, the CDR3 is TGTGCCAGCAGCTTAGGAGATCACGAGCAGTACTTC. Translation gives CASSLGDHEQYF.

The chain uses TRBV9 and TRBJ1-2, with D hard to call. The V and J ends lost 5 bases and 0 bases respectively, with 14 bases between them. This CDR3 spans 15 amino acids. Per germline, CDR1 SGDLS and CDR2 YYNGEE. In nucleotides, the CDR3 is TGTGCCAGCAGTTTTAGAAGGAAACCTAACTATGGCTACACCTTC. Residues: CASSFRRKPNYGYTF.

V gene TRBV30 combines with J gene TRBJ1-2; D not resolved. V was clipped by 3 bases and J by 0 bases, with 20 bases between them. The CDR3 covers 17 residues. Germline V CDR1 and CDR2: GTSNPN, SVGIG (reference sequence). The CDR3 reads CAWRVAIFLCANYGYTF. DNA of the CDR3: TGTGCCTGGAGAGTGGCTATATTCTTATGTGCTAACTATGGCTACACCTTC.

This clonotype was detected many times. CDR3 nucleotides: TGTGCCATCAGTGATGGCCTCGCCTGGGACACCATATATTTT. It is translated as CAISDGLAWDTIYF. The chain has TRBV10-3 and TRBJ1-3; D uncertain. CDR1 and CDR2 from the germline V gene are ENHRY and SYGVKD. V was shortened by 3 bases and J by 8 bases, with 14 bases between the two germline ends. The CDR3 extends over 14 amino acids.

The V call is TRBV19, the J call TRBJ1-6, with D possibly matching TRBD1 (6 bases). The CDR3 totals 17 residues. Germline loops: CDR1 LNHDA, CDR2 SQIVND (reference sequence). The germline V and J ends were trimmed by 10 bases and 4 bases, with 23 bases remaining between them. This CDR3 reads CANGWDSGQLYNSPLHF. CDR3 DNA: TGTGCCAACGGGTGGGATTCAGGACAGCTATATAATTCACCCCTCCACTTT. The variable domain in full, completed from reference TRBV19 and TRBJ1-6, reads DGGITQSPKYLFRKEGQNVTLSCEQNLNHDAMYWYRQDPGQGLRLIYYSQIVNDFQKGDIAEGYSVSREKKESFPLTVTSAQKNPTAFYLCANGWDSGQLYNSPLHFGNGTRLTVT.

This clonotype was recorded many times. This chain links TRBV20-1 with TRBJ1-2; D not certain. Germline V gene data show CDR1 as DFQATT and CDR2 as SNEGSKA (reference sequence). The CDR3 runs 10 residues. CDR3 nucleotides: TGCAGCCCCTTCGAAGGCGGCTACACCTTC. Its protein product is CSPFEGGYTF.

V usage is TRBV5-8 and J usage is TRBJ2-5, with 8 bases fitting TRBD2. Germline CDR1 and CDR2: SGHTS and YDEGEE. V was clipped by 1 base and J by 5 bases; unmatched bases: 7. The CDR3 sequence is 15 residues long. The DNA for the CDR3 is TGTGCCAGCAGCTTGAGCGGGGGCGGTCCGGAGACCCAGTACTTC. Translation: CASSLSGGGPETQYF.

V and J are TRBV10-3 and TRBJ2-5; tentative D call: TRBD1 (6 bases). This CDR3 is built from 14 residues. The V gene lost 6 bases and the J gene lost 0 bases, with 11 bases spanning the gap. Germline assignment: CDR1 ENHRY and CDR2 SYGVKD. CDR3 protein: CAIREGQNQETQYF. The CDR3 DNA reads as TGTGCCATCAGGGAAGGACAGAACCAAGAGACCCAGTACTTC.

This clonotype showed up many times. The V call is TRBV12-3 or TRBV12-4, the J call TRBJ1-3, with D perhaps matching TRBD1 (5 bases). Trimming took off 3 bases at V and 1 base at J, with 10 bases between the two ends. The CDR3 consists of 15 residues. CDR3 sequence (DNA): TGTGCCAGCAGTTTGGGGACGGTGTCTGGAAACACCATATATTTT. This encodes CASSLGTVSGNTIYF.

V and J are TRBV30 and TRBJ1-3; no reliable D call. The V end lost 0 bases, the J end lost 0 bases, and 6 bases lay between the germline ends. Germline CDR1 GTSNPN, CDR2 SVGIG (reference sequence). This CDR3 region has 14 residues. CDR3 residues: CAWSVPSSGNTIYF. The CDR3 nucleotides read TGTGCCTGGAGTGTACCCAGCTCTGGAAACACCATATATTTT.

A note on this clonotype: A much larger clonotype is one base distant, so this may be a read error. V usage is TRBV15 and J usage is TRBJ2-7, with a tentative D call TRBD2 (6 bases). V was pared by 1 base and J by 9 bases, with 16 bases between. The CDR3 has 14 residues. Germline V gene sequence: CDR1 LNHNV, CDR2 YYDKDF (reference sequence). The CDR3 region is CATSRGGALGGQYF. The CDR3 DNA reads as TGTGCCACCAGCAGAGGCGGAGCGCTCGGGGGGCAGTACTTC.

V usage is TRBV2 and J usage is TRBJ2-7, with 7 bases identical to TRBD1. The CDR3 extends over 11 amino acids. Losses at the gene ends were 6 bases for V and 12 bases for J; bases not matched to a gene: 8. CDR1 is SNHLY and CDR2 is FYNNEI in the germline V gene. As DNA, the CDR3 is TGTGCCAGCAGCCTCGGGACAGAGATGTACTTC. Translated, it gives CASSLGTEMYF.

This clonotype was seen many times. The V call is TRBV11-2, the J call TRBJ1-3; maybe TRBD1 (6 bases). CDR3 length equals 14 residues. Germline CDR1 SGHAT, CDR2 FQNNGV. The V gene lost 3 bases and the J gene lost 4 bases, with 10 bases spanning the gap. CDR3 sequence: CASSFRGIGNTIYF. In DNA form, the CDR3 reads TGTGCCAGCAGCTTCAGGGGAATAGGAAACACCATATATTTT.

This clonotype showed up many times. The chain links TRBV12-3 or TRBV12-4 to TRBJ2-7; D is undetermined. The CDR3 loop spans 12 amino acids. Trimming took 3 bases from V and 8 from J, leaving 11 bases between them. This CDR3 reads CASSFRASKQYF. In nucleotides, the CDR3 is TGTGCCAGCAGTTTTAGGGCCTCGAAGCAGTACTTC.